Listed here is a single T cell receptor (beta chain). Its cognate antigen is unknown. Tagging with unique molecular identifiers was applied to individual cDNA molecules. TCRdb re-derived calls from the 5' RACE reads in MiXCR, one entry per CDR3 protein. The sample lists about 40,000 distinct CDR3 sequences; approximately 8% were seen once. These data originate in a study of early T cells in non-severe SARS-CoV-2 infection. Study overall: Investigators sequenced bulk RNA drawn from unsorted whole blood, and chains remained unpaired.

J lost 4 bases, V lost 2 bases, and 9 bases had no gene match. CDR1 and CDR2 from the germline V gene are KGHSH and LQKENI. The CDR3 consists of 16 residues. Findings of the study overall: Reliance on VDJdb matching favored anti-spike CD8 responses; private and CD4 specificities were missed.

Material: whole blood, obtained at baseline. This sequence was found in an adult who was a healthcare worker with PCR-confirmed SARS-CoV-2 infection or an uninfected control (not recorded which). V is TRBV18 and J is TRBJ2-7; 9 bases fit TRBD1. As DNA, the CDR3 is TGTGCCAGCTCACCAAGAAGGATGGACAGGGGTTACGAGCAGTACTTC. Amino acid sequence: CASSPRRMDRGYEQYF. The whole variable domain, filled in from reference TRBV18 and TRBJ2-7, reads NAGVMQNPRHLVRRRGQEARLRCSPMKGHSHVYWYRQLPEEGLKFMVYLQKENIIDESGMPKERFSAEFPKEGPSILRIQQVVRGDSAAYFCASSPRRMDRGYEQYFGPGTRLTVT.